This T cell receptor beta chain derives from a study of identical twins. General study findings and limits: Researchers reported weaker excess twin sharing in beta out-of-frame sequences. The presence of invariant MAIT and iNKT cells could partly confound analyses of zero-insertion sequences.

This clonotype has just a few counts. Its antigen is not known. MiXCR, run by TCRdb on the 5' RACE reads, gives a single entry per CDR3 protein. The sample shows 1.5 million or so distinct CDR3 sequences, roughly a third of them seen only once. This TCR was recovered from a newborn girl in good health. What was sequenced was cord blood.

CDR3: CASRLAGFGTDTQYF. The CDR3 DNA sequence: TGTGCCAGCAGGCTAGCGGGATTTGGCACAGATACGCAGTATTTT. The chain combines TRBV28 with TRBJ2-3, with TRBD2 matching over 9 bases. Germline assignment: CDR1 MDHEN and CDR2 SYDVKM. Trimming cost V 6 bases and J 1 base; bases outside gene matches: 5. CDR3 length: 15 residues.